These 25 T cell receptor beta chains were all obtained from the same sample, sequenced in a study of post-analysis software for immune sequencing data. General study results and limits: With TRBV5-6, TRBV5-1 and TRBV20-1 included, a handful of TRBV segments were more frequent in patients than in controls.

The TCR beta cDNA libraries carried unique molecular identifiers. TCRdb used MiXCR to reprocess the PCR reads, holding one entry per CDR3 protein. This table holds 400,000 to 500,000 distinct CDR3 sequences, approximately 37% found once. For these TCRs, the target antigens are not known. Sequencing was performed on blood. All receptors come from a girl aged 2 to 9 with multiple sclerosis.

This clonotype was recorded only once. CDR3 amino acids: CASSYSRGEMGQPQHF. The CDR3 DNA follows: TGTGCCAGCAGTTACTCGCGCGGGGAAATGGGACAGCCCCAGCATTTT. This sequence joins TRBV6-6 and TRBJ1-5, with unresolved D. The CDR3 has 16 residues. Deletions cut 0 bases from V and 7 bases from J, with 16 bases between. Germline lookup yields CDR1 MNHNY and CDR2 SVGAGI (reference sequence).

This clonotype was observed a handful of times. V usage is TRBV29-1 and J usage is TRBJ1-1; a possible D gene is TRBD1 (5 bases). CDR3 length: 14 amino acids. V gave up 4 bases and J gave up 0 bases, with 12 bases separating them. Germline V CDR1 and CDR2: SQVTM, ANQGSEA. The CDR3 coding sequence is TGCAGCGTTGTCCCCATGACAGTGAACACTGAAGCTTTCTTT. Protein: CSVVPMTVNTEAFF.

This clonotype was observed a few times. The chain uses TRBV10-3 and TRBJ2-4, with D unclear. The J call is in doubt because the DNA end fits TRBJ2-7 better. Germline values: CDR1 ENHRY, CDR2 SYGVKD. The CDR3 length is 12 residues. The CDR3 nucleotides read TGTGCCATCAGCCCTCAAGCCTACGAGCAGTACTTC. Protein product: CAISPQAYEQYF.

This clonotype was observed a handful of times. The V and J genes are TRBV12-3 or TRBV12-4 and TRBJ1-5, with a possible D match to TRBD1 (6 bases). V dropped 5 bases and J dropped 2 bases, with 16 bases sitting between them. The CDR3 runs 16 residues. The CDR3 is CASSLGRGQGNQPQHF. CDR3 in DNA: TGTGCCAGCAGTCTAGGGCGGGGACAAGGCAATCAGCCCCAGCATTTT.

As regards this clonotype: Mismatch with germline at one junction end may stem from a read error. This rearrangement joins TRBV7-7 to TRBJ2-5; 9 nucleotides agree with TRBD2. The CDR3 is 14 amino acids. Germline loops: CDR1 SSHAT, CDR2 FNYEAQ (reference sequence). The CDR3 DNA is TGTGCTAGCAGCTTAGCGGGAGTAGGTGAGACCCAGTACTTC. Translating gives CASSLAGVGETQYF.

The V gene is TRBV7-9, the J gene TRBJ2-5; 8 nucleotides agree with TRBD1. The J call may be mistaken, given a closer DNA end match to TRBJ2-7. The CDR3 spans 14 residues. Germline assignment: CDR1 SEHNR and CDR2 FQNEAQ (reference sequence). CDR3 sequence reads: CASSLSGGLDEQYF. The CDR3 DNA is TGTGCCAGCAGCTTATCAGGGGGCTTGGACGAGCAGTACTTC.

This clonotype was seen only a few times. CDR3 residues: CASSEYRTQPPDTQYF. The CDR3 DNA reads TGTGCCAGCAGTGAATACCGGACCCAACCCCCAGATACGCAGTATTTT. The chain has TRBV25-1 and TRBJ2-3; D not resolved. Deletions cut 0 bases from V and 4 bases from J, with 14 bases between. The CDR3 spans 16 residues. The germline V gene has CDR1 MGHDK and CDR2 SYGVNS.

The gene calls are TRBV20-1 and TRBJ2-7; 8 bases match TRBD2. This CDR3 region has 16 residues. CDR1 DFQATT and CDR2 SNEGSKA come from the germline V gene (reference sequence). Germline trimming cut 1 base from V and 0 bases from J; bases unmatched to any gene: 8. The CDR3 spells CSARVPGGPLSYEQYF. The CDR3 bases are TGCAGTGCTAGAGTACCGGGGGGGCCCCTCTCCTACGAGCAGTACTTC.

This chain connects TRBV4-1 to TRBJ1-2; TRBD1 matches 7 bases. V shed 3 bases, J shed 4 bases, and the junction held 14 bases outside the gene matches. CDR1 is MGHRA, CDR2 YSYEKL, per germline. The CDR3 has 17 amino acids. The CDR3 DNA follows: TGCGCCAGCAGCCACTTTTTTCAAGGGGGCACAGGCTATGGCTACACCTTC. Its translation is CASSHFFQGGTGYGYTF.

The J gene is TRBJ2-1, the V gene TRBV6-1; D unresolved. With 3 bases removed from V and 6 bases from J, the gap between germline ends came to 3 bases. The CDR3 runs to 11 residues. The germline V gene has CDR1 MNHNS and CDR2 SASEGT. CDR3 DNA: TGTGCCAGCAGTGAGATCAATGAGCAGTTCTTC. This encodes CASSEINEQFF.

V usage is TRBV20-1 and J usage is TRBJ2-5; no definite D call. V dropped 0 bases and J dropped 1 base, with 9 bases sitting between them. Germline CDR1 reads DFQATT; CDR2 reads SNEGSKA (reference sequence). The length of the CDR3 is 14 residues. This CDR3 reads CSARDRSVQETQYF. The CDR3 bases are TGCAGTGCTAGAGATCGATCAGTCCAAGAGACCCAGTACTTC.

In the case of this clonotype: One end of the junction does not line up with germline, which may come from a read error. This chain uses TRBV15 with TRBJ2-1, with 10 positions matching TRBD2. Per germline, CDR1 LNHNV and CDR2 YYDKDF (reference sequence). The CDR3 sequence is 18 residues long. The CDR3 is CATSRDSMTSGHSNEQVF. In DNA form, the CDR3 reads TGTGCCACCAGCAGAGATTCGATGACTAGCGGGCACTCTAATGAGCAGGTCTTC.

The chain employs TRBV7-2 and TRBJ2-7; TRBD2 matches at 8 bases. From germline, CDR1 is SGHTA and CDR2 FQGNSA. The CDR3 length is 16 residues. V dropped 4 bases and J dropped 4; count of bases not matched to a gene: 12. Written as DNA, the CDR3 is TGTGCCAGCAGCTACCAGGGCGGGGGGACCGCGTACGAGCAGTACTTC. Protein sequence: CASSYQGGGTAYEQYF.

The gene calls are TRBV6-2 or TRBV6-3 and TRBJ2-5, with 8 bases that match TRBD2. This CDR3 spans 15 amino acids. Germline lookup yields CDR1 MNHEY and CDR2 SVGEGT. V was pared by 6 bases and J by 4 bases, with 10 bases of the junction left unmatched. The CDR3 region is CASSSGLAGRETQYF. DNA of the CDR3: TGTGCCAGCAGCTCGGGGCTAGCGGGTAGAGAGACCCAGTACTTC.

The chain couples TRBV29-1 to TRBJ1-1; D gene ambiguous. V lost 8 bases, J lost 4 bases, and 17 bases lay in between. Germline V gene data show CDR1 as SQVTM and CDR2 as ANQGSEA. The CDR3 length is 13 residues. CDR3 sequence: CSFSLWETTEAFF. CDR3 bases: TGCAGCTTCTCACTCTGGGAGACCACTGAAGCTTTCTTT.

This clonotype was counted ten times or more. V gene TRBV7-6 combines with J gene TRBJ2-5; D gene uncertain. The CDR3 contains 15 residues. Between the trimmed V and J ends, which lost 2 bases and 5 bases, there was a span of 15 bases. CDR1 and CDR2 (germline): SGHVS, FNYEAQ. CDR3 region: CASSLRMGFTETQYF. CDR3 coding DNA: TGTGCCAGCAGCTTACGTATGGGGTTTACGGAGACCCAGTACTTC. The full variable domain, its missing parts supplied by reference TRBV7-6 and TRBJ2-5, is GAGVSQSPRYKVTKRGQDVALRCDPISGHVSLYWYRQALGQGPEFLTYFNYEAQQDKSGLPNDRFSAERPEGSISTLTIQRTEQRDSAMYRCASSLRMGFTETQYFGPGTRLLVL.

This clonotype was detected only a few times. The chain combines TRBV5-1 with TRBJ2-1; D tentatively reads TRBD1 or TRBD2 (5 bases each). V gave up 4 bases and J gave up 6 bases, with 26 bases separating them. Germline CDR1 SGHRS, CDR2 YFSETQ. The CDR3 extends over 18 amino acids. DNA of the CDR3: TGCGCCAGCAGCCCGGGGCCTCTAGAGCGGAAACCCTTCAATGAGCAGTTCTTC. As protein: CASSPGPLERKPFNEQFF.

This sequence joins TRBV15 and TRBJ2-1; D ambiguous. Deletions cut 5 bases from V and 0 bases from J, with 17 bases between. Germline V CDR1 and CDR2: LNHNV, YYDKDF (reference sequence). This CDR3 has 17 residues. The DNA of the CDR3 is TGTGCCACCAGCGAGAGGCTGGCCTCTAGCTCCTACAATGAGCAGTTCTTC. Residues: CATSERLASSSYNEQFF. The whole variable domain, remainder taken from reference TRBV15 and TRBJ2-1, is DAMVIQNPRYQVTQFGKPVTLSCSQTLNHNVMYWYQQKSSQAPKLLFHYYDKDFNNEADTPDNFQSRRPNTSFCFLDIRSPGLGDTAMYLCATSERLASSSYNEQFFGPGTRLTVL.

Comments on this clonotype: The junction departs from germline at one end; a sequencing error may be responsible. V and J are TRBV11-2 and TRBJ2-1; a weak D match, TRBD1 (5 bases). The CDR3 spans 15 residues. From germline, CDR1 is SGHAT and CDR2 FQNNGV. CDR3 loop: CASSLDQGPYNEQFF. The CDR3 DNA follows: TGTGCCAGCAGCCTAGACCAGGGCCCCTACAATGAGCAGTTCTTC.

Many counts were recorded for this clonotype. The CDR3 DNA sequence: TGTGCCACCAGTGACACGGGACAGCAAGAGACCCAGTACTTC. Its protein product is CATSDTGQQETQYF. The genes are TRBV24-1 and TRBJ2-5; the match to TRBD1 covers 7 bases. J gave up 2 bases and V 4 bases, and 3 bases lay outside the gene matches. Germline V lookup: CDR1 KGHDR, CDR2 SFDVKD. This CDR3 spans 14 amino acids.

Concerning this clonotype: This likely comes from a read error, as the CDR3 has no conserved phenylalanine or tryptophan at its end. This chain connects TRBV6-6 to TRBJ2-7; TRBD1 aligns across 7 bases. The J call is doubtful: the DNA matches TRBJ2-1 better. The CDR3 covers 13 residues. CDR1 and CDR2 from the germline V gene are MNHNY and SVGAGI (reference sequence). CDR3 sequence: CASSRDRGNEQFC. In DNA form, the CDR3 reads TGTGCCAGCAGTAGGGACAGAGGCAATGAGCAGTTCTGC.

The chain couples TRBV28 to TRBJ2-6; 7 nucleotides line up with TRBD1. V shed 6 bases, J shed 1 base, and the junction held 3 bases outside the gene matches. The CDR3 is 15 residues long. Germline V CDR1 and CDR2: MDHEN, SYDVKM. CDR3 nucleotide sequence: TGTGCCAGCAGATCAGGGGGTTCTGGGGCCAACGTCCTGACTTTC. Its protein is CASRSGGSGANVLTF.

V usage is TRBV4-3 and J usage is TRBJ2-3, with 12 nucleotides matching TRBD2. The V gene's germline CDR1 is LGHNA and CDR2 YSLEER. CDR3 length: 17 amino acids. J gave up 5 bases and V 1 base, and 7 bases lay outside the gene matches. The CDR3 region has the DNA TGCGCCAGCAGCCAAGGATTCGCTAGCGGGAGGGGAGATACGCAGTATTTT. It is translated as CASSQGFASGRGDTQYF.

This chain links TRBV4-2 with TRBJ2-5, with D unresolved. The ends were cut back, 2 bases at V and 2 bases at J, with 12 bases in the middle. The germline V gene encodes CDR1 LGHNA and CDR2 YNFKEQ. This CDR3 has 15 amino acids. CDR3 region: CASSQQWTGQETQYF. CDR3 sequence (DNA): TGTGCCAGCAGCCAACAATGGACCGGTCAAGAGACCCAGTACTTC.

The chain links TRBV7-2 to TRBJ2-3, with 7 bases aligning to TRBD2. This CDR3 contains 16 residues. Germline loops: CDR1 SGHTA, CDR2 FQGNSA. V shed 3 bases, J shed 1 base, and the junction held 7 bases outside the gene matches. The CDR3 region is CASSFDSREGTDTQYF. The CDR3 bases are TGTGCCAGCAGCTTTGATTCCCGGGAGGGCACAGATACGCAGTATTTT. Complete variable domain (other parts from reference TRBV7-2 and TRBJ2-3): GAGVSQSPSNKVTEKGKDVELRCDPISGHTALYWYRQSLGQGLEFLIYFQGNSAPDKSGLPSDRFSAERTGGSVSTLTIQRTQQEDSAVYLCASSFDSREGTDTQYFGPGTRLTVL.